The 32 T cell receptor beta chains reported below all come from one sample, sequenced in a study of blood T cell repertoires in COVID-19. This table comes from immunoSEQ multiplex PCR, and its TCRdb copy is limited to in-frame clones, with some not included. The data hold under 250,000 clones, with 82% observed a single time. Source material: PBMCs or T cells enriched from blood (not recorded which). The source of these receptors is a woman between 55 and 75 years old who had recovered from COVID-19.

This chain joins TRBV7-2 and TRBJ2-5; a weak D match, TRBD2 (8 bases). The CDR3 is 16 residues long. V lost 1 base, J lost 5 bases, and 17 bases lay in between. Germline V gives CDR1 SGHTA, CDR2 FQGNSA. CDR3: CASSLVAGGRGETQYF. The CDR3 DNA reads as TGTGCCAGCAGCTTAGTGGCGGGGGGCAGGGGGGAGACCCAGTACTTC.

The V and J genes are TRBV7-8 and TRBJ2-1; 14 positions match TRBD2. V dropped 4 bases and J dropped 7; count of bases not matched to a gene: 9. The CDR3 is made up of 17 amino acids. The germline CDR1 and CDR2 sequences are SGHVS and FQNEAQ. In DNA, the CDR3 is TGTGCCAGCAGCTCGAAGACTAGCGGGAGGGCCGGAAATGAGCAGTTCTTC. This codes for CASSSKTSGRAGNEQFF.

The chain employs TRBV11-1 and TRBJ2-1; D is perhaps TRBD1 (6 bases). V lost 1 base to trimming and J lost 7 bases, with 14 bases between them. This CDR3 spans 15 amino acids. In germline, CDR1 is SGHAT, CDR2 FQDESV (reference sequence). CDR3 sequence reads: CASSLVGYRGNEQFF. The CDR3 nucleotides read TGTGCCAGCAGCTTAGTCGGTTATAGGGGGAATGAGCAGTTCTTC.

This clone was picked up one time. The gene calls are TRBV2 and TRBJ2-1; 7 nucleotides line up with TRBD1. Germline assignment: CDR1 SNHLY and CDR2 FYNNEI. The CDR3 extends over 16 amino acids. The V gene end was trimmed by 2 bases and the J gene end by 2 bases; junction bases not matched to a gene: 6. The CDR3: CASSELGQGAYNEQFF. The CDR3 DNA reads TGTGCCAGCAGTGAACTCGGGCAGGGGGCCTACAATGAGCAGTTCTTC.

The V and J genes are TRBV4-2 and TRBJ1-5; no firm D call. CDR3 length equals 15 residues. The V end was cut by 1 base, the J end by 1 base, with 8 bases between. The germline CDR1 and CDR2 sequences are LGHNA and YNFKEQ. CDR3 loop: CASSQGQVSNQPQHF. For the CDR3, the DNA is TGTGCCAGCAGCCAAGGGCAGGTGAGCAATCAGCCCCAGCATTTT.

V usage is TRBV11-2 and J usage is TRBJ1-2; D might be TRBD1 (6 bases). Per germline, CDR1 SGHAT and CDR2 FQNNGV. CDR3 length: 14 amino acids. V lost 5 bases to trimming and J lost 5 bases, with 15 bases between them. The CDR3 DNA reads as TGTGCCAGCAGCCCTGGGGGGGGGCTTTATGGCTACACCTTC. This translates into CASSPGGGLYGYTF.

The chain is built from TRBV6-5 and TRBJ1-5; weak D call: TRBD1 (6 bases). Germline V gives CDR1 MNHEY, CDR2 SVGAGI. This CDR3 is 15 amino acids long. V lost 6 bases and J 7 bases, leaving 19 bases between the germline ends. The CDR3 sequence is CASSLRGSGGQPQHF. The CDR3 coding sequence is TGTGCCAGCAGCCTCAGGGGCTCGGGGGGGCAGCCCCAGCATTTT.

This clone occurred once. The chain is built from TRBV7-6 and TRBJ2-1, with 10 bases matching TRBD2. The CDR3 runs 15 residues. Looked up from germline, CDR1 is SGHVS and CDR2 is FNYEAQ. The trim removed 4 bases at V and 7 bases at J, leaving 7 bases unmatched. CDR3 nucleotide sequence: TGTGCCAGCAGCTCCTTAGCGGGGGGAGGTAATGAGCAGTTCTTC. Protein product: CASSSLAGGGNEQFF. Full variable domain (outside the CDR3, taken from reference TRBV7-6 and TRBJ2-1): GAGVSQSPRYKVTKRGQDVALRCDPISGHVSLYWYRQALGQGPEFLTYFNYEAQQDKSGLPNDRFSAERPEGSISTLTIQRTEQRDSAMYRCASSSLAGGGNEQFFGPGTRLTVL.

This chain connects TRBV10-2 to TRBJ2-1; 11 nucleotides match TRBD2. CDR1 WSHSY and CDR2 SAAADI come from the germline V gene. Trimming at V came to 1 base and at J to 8 bases, leaving 10 bases not matched to a gene. This CDR3 has 17 amino acids. CDR3 coding DNA: TGCGCCAGCAGTGAGTGGTTAGCGGGAGGGCCCGGTGATGAGCAGTTCTTC. Translation: CASSEWLAGGPGDEQFF.

The chain joins TRBV18 to TRBJ1-4; D possibly corresponds to TRBD1 (6 bases). The CDR3 loop spans 15 amino acids. Germline CDR1 reads KGHSH; CDR2 reads LQKENI. Trimming pared 3 bases from V and 8 bases from J, leaving 16 bases between. The CDR3 sequence is CASSPRGAGAEKLFF. The CDR3 coding sequence is TGTGCCAGCTCACCCCGGGGGGCGGGTGCCGAAAAACTGTTTTTT.

Only one count was recorded for this clone. J is TRBJ2-2 and V is TRBV14, with 11 bases identical to TRBD1. CDR1 is SGHDN and CDR2 is FVKESK in the germline V gene. This CDR3 region has 18 residues. V lost 5 bases and J lost 0; bases outside the gene matches: 8. This CDR3 is CASSLRRGQGANTGELFF. The CDR3 DNA follows: TGTGCCAGCAGCTTACGCCGGGGACAGGGGGCGAACACCGGGGAGCTGTTTTTT. Full variable domain (remainder filled in from reference TRBV14 and TRBJ2-2): EAGVTQFPSHSVIEKGQTVTLRCDPISGHDNLYWYRRVMGKEIKFLLHFVKESKQDESGMPNNRFLAERTGGTYSTLKVQPAELEDSGVYFCASSLRRGQGANTGELFFGEGSRLTVL.

The rearrangement links TRBV7-9 to TRBJ2-1; 16 nucleotides align to TRBD2. Germline values: CDR1 SEHNR, CDR2 FQNEAQ (reference sequence). This CDR3 has 17 amino acids. Germline trimming cut 5 bases from V and 7 bases from J; bases unmatched to any gene: 8. This CDR3 is CASSPGTSGRAANEQFF. DNA for the CDR3: TGTGCCAGCAGCCCCGGGACTAGCGGGAGGGCTGCGAATGAGCAGTTCTTC.

This clone was recorded once. The chain has TRBV20-1 and TRBJ1-1; D is uncertain. The CDR3 loop spans 11 amino acids. The ends were cut back, 6 bases at V and 2 bases at J, with 7 bases in the middle. Germline V lookup: CDR1 DFQATT, CDR2 SNEGSKA (reference sequence). This CDR3 reads CSAGGNTEAFF. The DNA for the CDR3 is TGCAGTGCGGGAGGCAACACTGAAGCTTTCTTT.

V gene TRBV6-5 combines with J gene TRBJ1-2, with no clear D. The germline V gene has CDR1 MNHEY and CDR2 SVGAGI. There are 13 residues in the CDR3. V shed 5 bases and J shed 7 bases, with 14 bases lying between them. CDR3 sequence (DNA): TGTGCCAGCAGTCCCTCCCGGCGGAGTGGCTACACCTTC. Its protein is CASSPSRRSGYTF.

This chain joins TRBV7-7 and TRBJ2-7; D possibly corresponds to TRBD2 (6 bases). CDR3 length: 15 amino acids. V was clipped by 1 base and J by 7 bases, with 17 bases between them. Germline lookup yields CDR1 SSHAT and CDR2 FNYEAQ (reference sequence). The CDR3 spells CASSLGQNPGGEQYF. CDR3 bases: TGTGCCAGCAGCTTAGGACAGAACCCCGGGGGAGAGCAGTACTTC.

The rearrangement joins TRBV6-2 or TRBV6-3 to TRBJ2-7; 7 bases are shared with TRBD1. CDR1 is MNHEY and CDR2 is SVGEGT in the germline V gene. The CDR3 loop spans 12 amino acids. V lost 5 bases and J lost 7; bases outside the gene matches: 5. The CDR3 DNA reads as TGTGCCAGCAGTACAACAGGGGCTGAGCAGTACTTC. This codes for CASSTTGAEQYF.

The chain has TRBV7-6 and TRBJ2-5, with 7 nucleotides matching TRBD2. Looked up from germline, CDR1 is SGHVS and CDR2 is FNYEAQ. V trimming: 1 base; J trimming: 4 bases; junction bases outside the gene matches: 3. This CDR3 region has 14 residues. The CDR3 DNA follows: TGTGCCAGCAGCTTAGATGCTAGCGGAGAGACCCAGTACTTC. Translated: CASSLDASGETQYF.

The V gene is TRBV6-1, the J gene TRBJ2-3, with D tentatively TRBD2 (7 bases). The germline V gene encodes CDR1 MNHNS and CDR2 SASEGT. V shed 3 bases and J shed 3 bases, with 16 bases lying between them. This CDR3 has 16 residues. The CDR3 here is CASSDSWGGPTDTQYF. CDR3 nucleotide sequence: TGTGCCAGCAGTGATTCATGGGGGGGGCCTACAGATACGCAGTATTTT.

The V and J genes are TRBV5-8 and TRBJ2-7, with 10 nucleotides matching TRBD1. Per the germline V gene, CDR1 is SGHTS and CDR2 is YDEGEE. The J segment lost 4 bases and the V segment lost 1 base, leaving 8 bases of the junction unmatched. This CDR3 has 16 amino acids. The CDR3 DNA sequence: TGTGCCAGCAGCTTGTTCCCCGGGACAGGGGTTTACGAGCAGTACTTC. Its protein is CASSLFPGTGVYEQYF.

The chain is built from TRBV5-4 and TRBJ2-1; 8 nucleotides match TRBD1. The V gene's germline CDR1 is SGHNT and CDR2 YYREEE (reference sequence). V was clipped by 5 bases and J by 3 bases; unmatched bases: 10. The CDR3 extends over 16 amino acids. This chain's CDR3 is CASSYFGQGNYNEQFF. CDR3 DNA sequence: TGTGCCAGCAGTTACTTCGGACAGGGAAACTACAATGAGCAGTTCTTC.

Here the CDR3 DNA reads TGCAGCGTTGAAGGGCAGGGCTATGGCTACACCTTC. Residues: CSVEGQGYGYTF. J is TRBJ1-2 and V is TRBV29-1; D possibly corresponds to TRBD1 (5 bases). V gave up 1 base and J gave up 4 bases, with 7 bases separating them. The CDR3 is 12 residues long. From germline, CDR1 is SQVTM and CDR2 ANQGSEA. Looking up the rest from reference TRBV29-1 and TRBJ1-2 gives the full variable domain: SAVISQKPSRDICQRGTSLTIQCQVDSQVTMMFWYRQQPGQSLTLIATANQGSEATYESGFVIDKFPISRPNLTFSTLTVSNMSPEDSSIYLCSVEGQGYGYTFGSGTRLTVV.

The chain is built from TRBV6-6 and TRBJ2-3; 7 bases align to TRBD2. This CDR3 comprises 14 residues. Germline CDR1 reads MNHNY; CDR2 reads SVGAGI (reference sequence). After removal of 6 bases from V and 4 bases from J, the junction contained 7 bases not matched to a gene. For the CDR3, the DNA is TGTGCCAGCAGCATCACGACTAGCTCAGATACGCAGTATTTT. It translates to CASSITTSSDTQYF.

The V call is TRBV9, the J call TRBJ2-1; 8 bases are a match to TRBD2. CDR1 SGDLS and CDR2 YYNGEE come from the germline V gene. The CDR3 spans 16 residues. The ends lost 3 bases at V and 7 bases at J; junction bases unmatched: 12. CDR3 loop: CASSARQASGGNEQFF. CDR3 nucleotide sequence: TGTGCCAGCAGCGCTCGACAGGCCTCGGGGGGGAATGAGCAGTTCTTC.

V gene TRBV4-2 combines with J gene TRBJ1-5; weak D call: TRBD1 (5 bases). V gave up 0 bases and J gave up 2 bases, with 11 bases separating them. This CDR3 comprises 16 residues. In germline, CDR1 is LGHNA, CDR2 YNFKEQ. CDR3 DNA sequence: TGTGCCAGCAGCCAAGAACCGGGGGATGGCAATCAGCCCCAGCATTTT. Translation gives CASSQEPGDGNQPQHF.

In its sample, this clone was seen once. The chain recombines TRBV4-3 with TRBJ2-3; TRBD1 is a possible D gene (6 bases). Germline assignment: CDR1 LGHNA and CDR2 YSLEER. The V end was cut by 5 bases, the J end by 0 bases, with 9 bases between. The CDR3 runs to 14 residues. In DNA form, the CDR3 reads TGCGCCAGCAGCGAACAGGGTAGCACAGATACGCAGTATTTT. This sequence encodes CASSEQGSTDTQYF.

The rearrangement uses TRBV27 and TRBJ1-4; 8 nucleotides line up with TRBD1. The CDR3 runs to 15 residues. The junction had 13 bases not matched to a gene; V was cut back by 5 bases and J by 11 bases. Per germline, CDR1 MNHEY and CDR2 SMNVEV (reference sequence). The CDR3 region is CASSPGTGYTGKLFF. For the CDR3, the DNA is TGTGCCAGCAGTCCCGGGACAGGATACACGGGGAAACTGTTTTTT.

The chain has TRBV5-6 and TRBJ1-1; weak D call: TRBD1 (5 bases). This CDR3 region has 13 residues. Germline values: CDR1 SGHDT, CDR2 YYEEEE. Trimming cost V 4 bases and J 8 bases, with 15 bases left between them. The CDR3 loop is CASSLIRQLEAFF. DNA of the CDR3: TGTGCCAGCAGCCTAATTCGACAGTTGGAAGCTTTCTTT.

V gene TRBV3-1 (or the pseudogene TRBV3-2) combines with J gene TRBJ2-3, with TRBD2 identical over 8 bases. V lost 1 base and J lost 11; bases outside the gene matches: 2. The germline V gene encodes CDR1 LGHDT and CDR2 YNNKEL (reference sequence). The CDR3 sequence is 12 residues long. The CDR3 reads CASSQGTSGQYF. CDR3 DNA: TGTGCCAGCAGCCAAGGCACTAGCGGGCAGTATTTT.

The V gene is TRBV2, the J gene TRBJ2-3; 8 bases agree with TRBD1. With V trimmed by 6 bases and J by 6 bases, 8 bases remained unmatched. Looked up from germline, CDR1 is SNHLY and CDR2 is FYNNEI. This CDR3 has 14 amino acids. The DNA for the CDR3 is TGTGCCAGCAGACAAACAGGGGGGTGGGATACGCAGTATTTT. It translates to CASRQTGGWDTQYF.

The chain has TRBV6-1 and TRBJ1-2; D not certain. V lost 2 bases to trimming and J lost 5 bases, with 9 bases between them. This CDR3 region has 13 residues. The germline V gene encodes CDR1 MNHNS and CDR2 SASEGT. CDR3 in DNA: TGTGCCAGCAGTGAATCACCAGGATATGGCTACACCTTC. Amino acid sequence: CASSESPGYGYTF.

The chain uses TRBV9 and TRBJ2-6; tentative D call: TRBD2 (5 bases). CDR1 is SGDLS and CDR2 is YYNGEE in the germline V gene. V lost 0 bases, J lost 6 bases, and 7 bases lay in between. The CDR3 has 14 residues. The CDR3 bases are TGTGCCAGCAGCGTAGGGACTGCGGCCAACGTCCTGACTTTC. It encodes CASSVGTAANVLTF.

The chain carries TRBV7-7 and TRBJ2-1; TRBD2 agrees at 8 bases. The trim removed 5 bases at V and 7 bases at J, leaving 7 bases unmatched. The CDR3 covers 14 residues. Germline CDR1 and CDR2: SSHAT and FNYEAQ (reference sequence). DNA for the CDR3: TGTGCCAGCAGCGATGCGGGGGGCTGGAATGAGCAGTTCTTC. Translating it yields CASSDAGGWNEQFF.